One sample yielded the 32 T cell receptor beta chains listed below, sequenced in a study of control samples from healthy donors and cancer patients. Assay used: immunoSEQ multiplex PCR; TCRdb lists only in-frame clones, some missing. The sample gives 140,000 or so clones, around 90% of which show up once; 4% to 5.5% is in the top ten. Sequenced sample: blood. These receptors were taken from a man aged 30 to 45 in good health.

The rearrangement links TRBV30 to TRBJ2-5; D is uncertain. The CDR3 length is 12 residues. Germline V gene data show CDR1 as GTSNPN and CDR2 as SVGIG (reference sequence). Trimming removed 6 bases from V and 2 bases from J, with 10 bases in between. The CDR3 nucleotides are TGTGCCTGCCCGGGTCAACAAGAGACCCAGTACTTC. As protein: CACPGQQETQYF. Filled out from reference TRBV30 and TRBJ2-5, the complete variable domain reads SQTIHQWPATLVQPVGSPLSLECTVEGTSNPNLYWYRQAAGRGLQLLFYSVGIGQISSEVPQNLSASRPQDRQFILSSKKLLLSDSGFYLCACPGQQETQYFGPGTRLLVL.

V usage is TRBV24-1 and J usage is TRBJ2-3, with D perhaps being TRBD1 or TRBD2 (5 bases each). The CDR3 runs to 14 residues. Deletions cut 8 bases from V and 0 bases from J, with 11 bases between. Germline V lookup: CDR1 KGHDR, CDR2 SFDVKD. The CDR3 loop is CATKRGTSTDTQYF. Written as DNA, the CDR3 is TGTGCCACCAAGAGGGGCACTAGCACAGATACGCAGTATTTT.

This chain uses TRBV13 with TRBJ1-1; D is unresolved. The CDR3 contains 16 residues. Germline lookup yields CDR1 PRHDT and CDR2 FYEKMQ (reference sequence). V lost 3 bases to trimming and J lost 0 bases, with 14 bases between them. The CDR3 region has the DNA TGTGCCAGCAGCTTTGGGTCGCGAGGGCTGAACACTGAAGCTTTCTTT. Encoded protein: CASSFGSRGLNTEAFF.

In this sample, this clone turned up once. The chain recombines TRBV18 with TRBJ1-4; D might be TRBD1 (5 bases). The V and J ends lost 2 bases and 0 bases respectively, with 13 bases between them. Per the germline V gene, CDR1 is KGHSH and CDR2 is LQKENI. This CDR3 is 17 amino acids long. CDR3 nucleotides: TGTGCCAGCTCACCAAGGGGAGAGTCAGCAACTAATGAAAAACTGTTTTTT. Residues: CASSPRGESATNEKLFF.

CDR3 sequence reads: CASSYGTGGWTDTQYF. The CDR3 DNA is TGTGCCAGCAGTTACGGGACAGGGGGATGGACAGATACGCAGTATTTT. The V call is TRBV6-5, the J call TRBJ2-3; 11 bases are a match to TRBD1. The CDR3 contains 16 residues. The V and J ends lost 2 bases and 3 bases, in that order; junction bases with no gene match: 4. Germline loops: CDR1 MNHEY, CDR2 SVGAGI.

The J gene is TRBJ1-1, the V gene TRBV6-5; the D is unclear. Trimming shortened V by 5 bases and J by 3 bases, and 13 bases separated the two germline ends. The CDR3 contains 14 residues. Germline loops: CDR1 MNHEY, CDR2 SVGAGI. CDR3 sequence (DNA): TGTGCCAGCAGTATACAGAGCGGGTACACTGAAGCTTTCTTT. This codes for CASSIQSGYTEAFF.

The chain carries TRBV7-9 and TRBJ1-5; D might be TRBD1 (5 bases). CDR1 is SEHNR, CDR2 FQNEAQ, per germline (reference sequence). CDR3 length: 15 residues. V was cut by 5 bases and J by 4 bases, with 15 bases left in between. CDR3 region: CASSRTGQENQPQHF. CDR3 sequence (DNA): TGTGCCAGCAGCCGAACGGGGCAGGAGAATCAGCCCCAGCATTTT.

The gene calls are TRBV29-1 and TRBJ1-1; 10 bases are a match to TRBD1. V was pared by 6 bases and J by 2 bases, with 3 bases of the junction left unmatched. Germline V gene sequence: CDR1 SQVTM, CDR2 ANQGSEA. The CDR3 is 13 amino acids. The CDR3 loop reads CSVGTGENTEAFF. In DNA form, the CDR3 reads TGCAGCGTAGGGACAGGGGAAAACACTGAAGCTTTCTTT. The whole variable domain, filled in from reference TRBV29-1 and TRBJ1-1, reads SAVISQKPSRDICQRGTSLTIQCQVDSQVTMMFWYRQQPGQSLTLIATANQGSEATYESGFVIDKFPISRPNLTFSTLTVSNMSPEDSSIYLCSVGTGENTEAFFGQGTRLTVV.

This clone was seen just once. The V gene is TRBV7-2, the J gene TRBJ1-1; perhaps TRBD1 as D (5 bases). The CDR3 has 16 amino acids. The V end was cut by 1 base, the J end by 4 bases, with 16 bases between. Germline assignment: CDR1 SGHTA and CDR2 FQGNSA. The CDR3 loop is CASSLGGSGSGTEAFF. In DNA form, the CDR3 reads TGTGCCAGCAGCTTAGGGGGCTCGGGGTCTGGCACTGAAGCTTTCTTT.

The chain links TRBV7-2 to TRBJ1-4; tentative D call: TRBD1 (6 bases). The V gene lost 2 bases and the J gene lost 3 bases, with 13 bases spanning the gap. Germline CDR1 reads SGHTA; CDR2 reads FQGNSA. The CDR3 runs to 16 residues. CDR3 residues: CASSLTGTQANEKLFF. The CDR3 DNA reads as TGTGCCAGCAGCTTAACCGGGACACAAGCTAATGAAAAACTGTTTTTT.

J is TRBJ2-7 and V is TRBV19; 14 nucleotides match TRBD2. Per the germline V gene, CDR1 is LNHDA and CDR2 is SQIVND (reference sequence). The CDR3 runs to 17 residues. V lost 4 bases to trimming and J lost 3 bases; unmatched junction nucleotides: 8. The CDR3 bases are TGTGCCAGTAGTAGGCACGGGACTAGCGGGAGAGACTACGAGCAGTACTTC. Protein sequence: CASSRHGTSGRDYEQYF.

V gene TRBV10-3 combines with J gene TRBJ2-2; TRBD2 matches 11 bases. The germline CDR1 and CDR2 sequences are ENHRY and SYGVKD. This CDR3 is built from 15 residues. V gave up 6 bases and J gave up 7 bases; unmatched junction bases: 7. The CDR3 nucleotides are TGTGCCATCAGGGGGACTAGCGGACGAAGCGGGGAGCTGTTTTTT. As protein: CAIRGTSGRSGELFF.

The V gene is TRBV7-9, the J gene TRBJ2-5; 10 nucleotides match TRBD1. In germline, CDR1 is SEHNR, CDR2 FQNEAQ (reference sequence). CDR3 size: 15 residues. J gave up 4 bases and V 4 bases, and 6 bases lay outside the gene matches. CDR3 loop: CASSSPRTGGETQYF. The DNA for the CDR3 is TGTGCCAGCAGCTCGCCCCGGACAGGGGGAGAGACCCAGTACTTC.

The chain recombines TRBV5-1 with TRBJ2-7, with 7 bases aligning to TRBD1. Trimming cost V 2 bases and J 1 base; bases outside gene matches: 9. The CDR3 length is 16 residues. Germline CDR1 and CDR2: SGHRS and YFSETQ. The CDR3 DNA reads TGCGCCAGCAGCTTCCTCGAAGGGACAGCTTCCTACGAGCAGTACTTC. This gives the protein CASSFLEGTASYEQYF.

The chain is built from TRBV6-2 or TRBV6-3 and TRBJ2-3; no firm D call. Germline CDR1 reads MNHEY; CDR2 reads SVGEGT. V lost 0 bases and J lost 2, with 9 bases in between. This CDR3 spans 15 amino acids. This CDR3 is CASSYSPEITDTQYF. The CDR3 DNA reads TGTGCCAGCAGTTACTCGCCGGAAATCACAGATACGCAGTATTTT.

This sequence joins TRBV24-1 and TRBJ2-2; 7 positions agree with TRBD1. CDR3 size: 15 residues. Germline lookup yields CDR1 KGHDR and CDR2 SFDVKD. V shed 6 bases, J shed 3 bases, and the junction held 6 bases outside the gene matches. CDR3 DNA: TGTGCCACCAGTAAAACAGGGGCCGACACCGGGGAGCTGTTTTTT. This encodes CATSKTGADTGELFF.

The gene calls are TRBV3-1 (or the pseudogene TRBV3-2) and TRBJ2-7; TRBD2 matches 7 bases. J was trimmed by 5 bases and V by 2 bases; bases with no gene match: 18. The germline V gene has CDR1 LGHDT and CDR2 YNNKEL (reference sequence). This CDR3 region has 18 residues. The CDR3: CASSQNPLGGRADDEQYF. In DNA form, the CDR3 reads TGTGCCAGCAGCCAAAACCCTCTAGGTGGGAGGGCCGACGACGAGCAGTACTTC.

V usage is TRBV10-3 and J usage is TRBJ2-3; 10 positions match TRBD2. Trimming at V came to 8 bases and at J to 4 bases, leaving 6 bases not matched to a gene. In germline, CDR1 is ENHRY, CDR2 SYGVKD. The CDR3 is 14 residues long. The CDR3 sequence is CAIGSGGRSDTQYF. In DNA, the CDR3 is TGTGCCATCGGTAGCGGGGGGAGGTCAGATACGCAGTATTTT.

The chain recombines TRBV7-2 with TRBJ1-2; 7 bases align to TRBD1. This CDR3 contains 16 residues. Germline values: CDR1 SGHTA, CDR2 FQGNSA. The J segment lost 4 bases and the V segment lost 2 bases, leaving 10 bases of the junction unmatched. CDR3 in amino acids: CASSLRPQTGAYGYTF. CDR3 nucleotides: TGTGCCAGCAGCTTACGACCTCAAACAGGGGCCTATGGCTACACCTTC.

This clone was counted once. This chain connects TRBV3-1 (or the pseudogene TRBV3-2) to TRBJ1-1; 9 nucleotides agree with TRBD1. The CDR3 spans 15 residues. Germline values: CDR1 LGHDT, CDR2 YNNKEL (reference sequence). With V trimmed by 8 bases and J by 1 base, 8 bases remained unmatched. CDR3 amino acids: CASGPRGQGNTEAFF. The CDR3 DNA follows: TGTGCCAGCGGCCCCCGGGGACAGGGGAACACTGAAGCTTTCTTT.

The chain recombines TRBV27 with TRBJ2-7; TRBD1 matches at 8 bases. The trim removed 6 bases at V and 5 bases at J, leaving 6 bases unmatched. The CDR3 has 13 amino acids. Looked up from germline, CDR1 is MNHEY and CDR2 is SMNVEV (reference sequence). DNA of the CDR3: TGTGCCAGCAGGAGACAGGGGAGCAACGAGCAGTACTTC. This encodes CASRRQGSNEQYF.

V usage is TRBV6-5 and J usage is TRBJ2-5, with 9 positions matching TRBD1. This CDR3 region has 15 residues. The germline V gene encodes CDR1 MNHEY and CDR2 SVGAGI. J was trimmed by 5 bases and V by 2 bases; bases with no gene match: 6. The DNA for the CDR3 is TGTGCCAGCAGTTACGGATGGACAGGGGCTGAGACCCAGTACTTC. It codes for CASSYGWTGAETQYF.

V gene TRBV19 combines with J gene TRBJ2-2; 7 nucleotides match TRBD2. This CDR3 is built from 12 residues. Germline lookup yields CDR1 LNHDA and CDR2 SQIVND (reference sequence). The CDR3 region is CAVGGLTGELFF. CDR3 nucleotide sequence: TGTGCAGTGGGAGGGTTAACCGGGGAGCTGTTTTTT.

Details on this clone: Other DNA sequences in the same sample also yield this CDR3. This chain links TRBV7-9 with TRBJ2-3; unclear D gene. The CDR3 runs to 13 residues. CDR1 SEHNR and CDR2 FQNEAQ come from the germline V gene (reference sequence). V was shortened by 1 base and J by 2 bases, with 4 bases between the two germline ends. The CDR3 is CASSLGYTDTQYF. The CDR3 DNA sequence: TGTGCCAGCAGCTTAGGTTACACAGATACGCAGTATTTT.

This chain uses TRBV5-1 with TRBJ2-7, with D possibly matching TRBD1 (6 bases). V dropped 0 bases and J dropped 3 bases, with 7 bases sitting between them. Germline V gives CDR1 SGHRS, CDR2 YFSETQ. The CDR3 consists of 13 residues. CDR3 nucleotides: TGCGCCAGCAGCTTGGCAGGGGTCTACGAGCAGTACTTC. Translated: CASSLAGVYEQYF.

J is TRBJ1-1 and V is TRBV3-1 (or the pseudogene TRBV3-2), with 9 bases aligning to TRBD1. CDR3 length equals 17 residues. V was clipped by 0 bases and J by 5 bases; unmatched bases: 10. CDR1 and CDR2 (germline): LGHDT, YNNKEL (reference sequence). CDR3 sequence (DNA): TGTGCCAGCAGCCAAGATCGGTTAGGGACAGGGCAAACTGAAGCTTTCTTT. Protein product: CASSQDRLGTGQTEAFF.

The chain joins TRBV7-3 to TRBJ1-6; maybe TRBD1 (5 bases). V was cut by 2 bases and J by 10 bases, with 12 bases left in between. Germline V gives CDR1 SGHTA, CDR2 FQGTGA. The CDR3 spans 14 residues. DNA for the CDR3: TGTGCCAGCAGCTTAGTTTCGGGGGGGTCACCCCTCCACTTT. Translating gives CASSLVSGGSPLHF. Complete variable domain (other parts from reference TRBV7-3 and TRBJ1-6): GAGVSQTPSNKVTEKGKYVELRCDPISGHTALYWYRQSLGQGPEFLIYFQGTGAADDSGLPNDRFFAVRPEGSVSTLKIQRTERGDSAVYLCASSLVSGGSPLHFGNGTRLTVT.

This clone came up once. The chain couples TRBV5-1 to TRBJ2-5, with 7 bases aligning to TRBD1. V lost 3 bases and J lost 5; bases outside the gene matches: 4. Germline lookup yields CDR1 SGHRS and CDR2 YFSETQ. This CDR3 region has 13 residues. The CDR3 reads CASSSQGSETQYF. CDR3 DNA: TGCGCCAGCAGCTCACAGGGGTCGGAGACCCAGTACTTC.

The chain combines TRBV12-3 or TRBV12-4 with TRBJ2-3; a possible D gene is TRBD2 (5 bases). The CDR3 is made up of 12 amino acids. The V and J ends lost 5 bases and 11 bases respectively, with 14 bases between them. The CDR3 DNA sequence: TGTGCCAGCAGTCTCACCGGCGGAGGGCAGTATTTT. Its protein product is CASSLTGGGQYF.

J is TRBJ2-5 and V is TRBV11-3, with TRBD2 matching 14 bases. The germline V gene has CDR1 SGHNT and CDR2 YENEEA. V lost 5 bases to trimming and J lost 5 bases; unmatched junction nucleotides: 4. CDR3 length equals 15 residues. The CDR3, as DNA: TGTGCCAGCAGCCCGGGACTAGCGGGAGATGAGACCCAGTACTTC. It encodes CASSPGLAGDETQYF.

This chain's CDR3 is CASSVGGTEETQYF. The CDR3 region has the DNA TGTGCCAGCAGCGTAGGCGGGACAGAAGAGACCCAGTACTTC. V and J are TRBV9 and TRBJ2-5, with D perhaps matching TRBD1 (7 bases). Germline V gene data show CDR1 as SGDLS and CDR2 as YYNGEE. V gave up 0 bases and J gave up 3 bases, with 9 bases separating them. The CDR3 sequence is 14 residues long. Supplemented by reference TRBV9 and TRBJ2-5, the full variable domain reads DSGVTQTPKHLITATGQRVTLRCSPRSGDLSVYWYQQSLDQGLQFLIQYYNGEERAKGNILERFSAQQFPDLHSELNLSSLELGDSALYFCASSVGGTEETQYFGPGTRLLVL.

This clone was counted between two and nine times. The gene calls are TRBV4-3 and TRBJ1-1; perhaps TRBD1 as D (5 bases). Germline values: CDR1 LGHNA, CDR2 YSLEER. Trimming shortened V by 4 bases and J by 1 base, and 13 bases separated the two germline ends. The CDR3 spans 15 residues. CDR3: CASSPGATGNTEAFF. The CDR3 DNA reads TGCGCCAGCAGCCCAGGAGCTACAGGGAACACTGAAGCTTTCTTT.